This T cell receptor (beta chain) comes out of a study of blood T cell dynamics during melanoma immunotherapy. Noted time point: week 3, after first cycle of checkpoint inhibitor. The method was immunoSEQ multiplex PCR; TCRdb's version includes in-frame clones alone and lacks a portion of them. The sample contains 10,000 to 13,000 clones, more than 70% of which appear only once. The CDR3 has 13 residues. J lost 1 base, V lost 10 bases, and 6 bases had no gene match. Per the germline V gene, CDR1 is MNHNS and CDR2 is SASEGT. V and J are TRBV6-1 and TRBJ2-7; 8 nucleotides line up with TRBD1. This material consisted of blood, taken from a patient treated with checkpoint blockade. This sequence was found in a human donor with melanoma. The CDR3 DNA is TGTGCCACCGGGACAGGCTTTTCCTACGAGCAGTACTTC. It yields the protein CATGTGFSYEQYF.